This T cell receptor beta chain was identified in a study of blood T cell repertoires in COVID-19. Study as a whole: PBMCs, B-cell-depleted T cells, or T cells provided the cDNA or gDNA that made up the material.

The germline CDR1 and CDR2 sequences are LGHNA and YNFKEQ. The CDR3 is 14 residues long. The germline V and J ends were trimmed by 6 bases and 8 bases, with 17 bases remaining between them. This table comes from immunoSEQ multiplex PCR, and its TCRdb copy is limited to in-frame clones, with some not included. The sample records around 250,000 clones, over 80% being singletons. A COVID-19 case was met by exposed participants within 2 weeks before study entry. The sequence was collected from a woman in her 40s who had been exposed to COVID-19. The genes are TRBV4-2 and TRBJ1-5, with D hard to call. Source material: PBMCs or T cells enriched from blood (not recorded which). The CDR3 sequence is CASRDGSEAEPQHF. Written as DNA, the CDR3 is TGTGCCAGCAGGGACGGGTCAGAAGCGGAGCCCCAGCATTTT.